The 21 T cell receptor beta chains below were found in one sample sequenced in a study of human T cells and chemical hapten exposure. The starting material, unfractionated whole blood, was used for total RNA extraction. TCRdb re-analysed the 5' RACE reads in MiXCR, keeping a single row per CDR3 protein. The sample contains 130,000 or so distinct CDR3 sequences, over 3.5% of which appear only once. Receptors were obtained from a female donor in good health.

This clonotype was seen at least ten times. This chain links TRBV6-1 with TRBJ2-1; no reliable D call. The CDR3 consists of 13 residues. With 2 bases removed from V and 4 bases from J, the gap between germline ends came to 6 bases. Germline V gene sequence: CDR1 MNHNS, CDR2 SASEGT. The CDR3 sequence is CASSEYRYNEQFF. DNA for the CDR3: TGTGCCAGCAGTGAATACCGATACAATGAGCAGTTCTTC.

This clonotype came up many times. Written as DNA, the CDR3 is TGCGCCAGCAGCTTGTTTTCGGGGACGCAGGGTTCTACTGGAAACACCATATATTTT. Translated, it gives CASSLFSGTQGSTGNTIYF. The rearrangement links TRBV5-1 to TRBJ1-3, with D maybe TRBD1 (5 bases). V shed 1 base and J shed 2 bases, with 22 bases lying between them. The CDR3 consists of 19 residues. The germline V gene has CDR1 SGHRS and CDR2 YFSETQ.

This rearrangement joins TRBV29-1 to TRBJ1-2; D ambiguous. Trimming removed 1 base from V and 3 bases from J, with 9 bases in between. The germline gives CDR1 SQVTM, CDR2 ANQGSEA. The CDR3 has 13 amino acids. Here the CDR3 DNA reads TGCAGCGTTGAAGGTTTCGGCTACTATGGCTACACCTTC. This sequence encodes CSVEGFGYYGYTF. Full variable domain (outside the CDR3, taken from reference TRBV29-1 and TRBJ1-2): SAVISQKPSRDICQRGTSLTIQCQVDSQVTMMFWYRQQPGQSLTLIATANQGSEATYESGFVIDKFPISRPNLTFSTLTVSNMSPEDSSIYLCSVEGFGYYGYTFGSGTRLTVV.

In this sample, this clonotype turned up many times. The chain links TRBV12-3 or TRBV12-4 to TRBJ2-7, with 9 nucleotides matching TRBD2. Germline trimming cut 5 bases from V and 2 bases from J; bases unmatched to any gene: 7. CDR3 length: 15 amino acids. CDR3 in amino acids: CASSERTSDPYEQYF. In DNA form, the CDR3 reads TGTGCCAGCAGTGAGCGGACTAGCGACCCCTACGAGCAGTACTTC.

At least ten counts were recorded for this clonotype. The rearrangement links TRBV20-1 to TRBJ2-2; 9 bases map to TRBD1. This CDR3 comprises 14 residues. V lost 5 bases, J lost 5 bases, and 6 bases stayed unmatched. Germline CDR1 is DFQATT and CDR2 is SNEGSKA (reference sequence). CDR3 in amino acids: CSAQAGTGTGELFF. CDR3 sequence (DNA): TGCAGTGCTCAAGCCGGGACAGGGACCGGGGAGCTGTTTTTT.

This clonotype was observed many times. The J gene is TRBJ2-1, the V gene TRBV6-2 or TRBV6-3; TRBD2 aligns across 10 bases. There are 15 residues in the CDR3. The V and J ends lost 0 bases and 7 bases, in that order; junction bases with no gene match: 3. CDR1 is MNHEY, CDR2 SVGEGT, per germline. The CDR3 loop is CASSYSLAGANEQFF. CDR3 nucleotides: TGTGCCAGCAGTTACTCCCTAGCGGGGGCAAATGAGCAGTTCTTC.

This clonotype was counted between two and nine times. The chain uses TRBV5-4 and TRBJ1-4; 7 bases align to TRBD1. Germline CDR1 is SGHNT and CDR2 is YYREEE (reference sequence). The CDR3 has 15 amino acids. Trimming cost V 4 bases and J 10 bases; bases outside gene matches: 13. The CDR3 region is CASSPLGQGGGKLFF. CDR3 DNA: TGTGCCAGCAGCCCGTTGGGCCAGGGGGGCGGAAAACTGTTTTTT. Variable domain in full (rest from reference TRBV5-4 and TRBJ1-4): ETGVTQSPTHLIKTRGQQVTLRCSSQSGHNTVSWYQQALGQGPQFIFQYYREEENGRGNFPPRFSGLQFPNYSSELNVNALELDDSALYLCASSPLGQGGGKLFFGSGTQLSVL.

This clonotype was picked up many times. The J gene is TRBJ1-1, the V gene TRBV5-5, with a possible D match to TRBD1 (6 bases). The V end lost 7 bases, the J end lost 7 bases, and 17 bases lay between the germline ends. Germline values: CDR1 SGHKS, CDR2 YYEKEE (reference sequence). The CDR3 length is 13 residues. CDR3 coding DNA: TGTGCCAGCTTACTCCAGGGGTTGGGTGAAGCTTTCTTT. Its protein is CASLLQGLGEAFF.

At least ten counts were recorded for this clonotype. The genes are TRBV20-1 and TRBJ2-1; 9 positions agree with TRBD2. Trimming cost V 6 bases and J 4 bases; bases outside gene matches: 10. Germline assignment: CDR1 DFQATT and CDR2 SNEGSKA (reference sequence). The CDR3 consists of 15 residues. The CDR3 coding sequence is TGCAGTGCCGTGCAGGCTAGCGGGGCTTACAATGAGCAGTTCTTC. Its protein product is CSAVQASGAYNEQFF.

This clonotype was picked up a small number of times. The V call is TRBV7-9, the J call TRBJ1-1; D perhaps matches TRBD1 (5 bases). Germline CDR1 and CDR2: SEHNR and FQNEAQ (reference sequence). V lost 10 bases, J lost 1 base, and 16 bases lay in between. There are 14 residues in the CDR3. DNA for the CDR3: TGTGCCAATAACGCCCCTGGGGGGAACACTGAAGCTTTCTTT. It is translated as CANNAPGGNTEAFF.

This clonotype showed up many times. CDR3 region: CASSQNSGAYEKLFF. CDR3 nucleotides: TGTGCCAGCAGTCAGAATTCAGGAGCATATGAAAAACTGTTTTTT. The gene calls are TRBV6-5 and TRBJ1-4; D is unclear. Between the trimmed V and J ends, which lost 5 bases and 6 bases, there was a span of 16 bases. This CDR3 is built from 15 residues. Germline V gene data show CDR1 as MNHEY and CDR2 as SVGAGI.

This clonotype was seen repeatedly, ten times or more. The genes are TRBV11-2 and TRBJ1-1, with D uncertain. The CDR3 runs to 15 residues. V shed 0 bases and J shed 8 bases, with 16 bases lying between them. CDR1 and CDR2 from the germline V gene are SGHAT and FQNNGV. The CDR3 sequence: CASSLDPARTPEAFF. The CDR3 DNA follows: TGTGCCAGCAGCTTAGATCCCGCCCGGACTCCCGAAGCTTTCTTT.

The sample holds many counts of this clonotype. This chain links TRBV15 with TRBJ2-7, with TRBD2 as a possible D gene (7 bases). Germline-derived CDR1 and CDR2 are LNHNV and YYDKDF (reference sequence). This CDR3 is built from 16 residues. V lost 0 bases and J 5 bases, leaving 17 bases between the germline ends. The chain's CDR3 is CATSRDQRGGRDEQYF. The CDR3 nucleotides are TGTGCCACCAGCAGAGATCAGAGGGGGGGCCGGGACGAGCAGTACTTC.

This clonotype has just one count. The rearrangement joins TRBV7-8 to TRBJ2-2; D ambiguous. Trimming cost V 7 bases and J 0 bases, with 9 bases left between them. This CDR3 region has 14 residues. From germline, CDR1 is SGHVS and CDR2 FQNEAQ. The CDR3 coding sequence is TGTGCCAGCAAAGGGTTTTCGAACACCGGGGAGCTGTTTTTT. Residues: CASKGFSNTGELFF.

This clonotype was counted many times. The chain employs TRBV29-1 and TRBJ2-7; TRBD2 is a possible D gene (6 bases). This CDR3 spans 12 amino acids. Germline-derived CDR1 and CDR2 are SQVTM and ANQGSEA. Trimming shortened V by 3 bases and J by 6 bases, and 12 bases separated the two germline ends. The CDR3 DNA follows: TGCAGCGTTGAGGGAGGTCTTGGCGAGCAGTACTTC. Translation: CSVEGGLGEQYF.

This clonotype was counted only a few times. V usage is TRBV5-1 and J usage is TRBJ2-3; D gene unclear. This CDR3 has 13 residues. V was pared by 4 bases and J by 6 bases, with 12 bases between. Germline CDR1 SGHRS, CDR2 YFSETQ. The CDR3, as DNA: TGCGCCAGCAGCGCCGAACGAGCGGATACGCAGTATTTT. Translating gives CASSAERADTQYF.

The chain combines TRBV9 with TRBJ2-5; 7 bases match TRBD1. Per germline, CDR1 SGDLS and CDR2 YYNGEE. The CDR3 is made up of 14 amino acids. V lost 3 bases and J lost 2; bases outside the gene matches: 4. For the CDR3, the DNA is TGTGCCAGCAGCGCTGGACAGGTTCAAGAGACCCAGTACTTC. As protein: CASSAGQVQETQYF.

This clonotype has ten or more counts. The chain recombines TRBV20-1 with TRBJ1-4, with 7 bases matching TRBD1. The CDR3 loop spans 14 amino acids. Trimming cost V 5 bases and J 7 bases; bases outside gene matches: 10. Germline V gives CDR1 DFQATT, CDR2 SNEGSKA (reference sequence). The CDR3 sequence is CSALPTGMSEKLFF. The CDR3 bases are TGCAGTGCTCTCCCGACAGGGATGAGTGAAAAACTGTTTTTT.

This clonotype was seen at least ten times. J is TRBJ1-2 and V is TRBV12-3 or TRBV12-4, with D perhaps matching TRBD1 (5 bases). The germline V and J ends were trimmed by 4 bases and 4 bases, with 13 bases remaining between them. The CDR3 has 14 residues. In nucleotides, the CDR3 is TGTGCCAGCAGTTCAGGGACGCAAGTCTATGGCTACACCTTC. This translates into CASSSGTQVYGYTF.

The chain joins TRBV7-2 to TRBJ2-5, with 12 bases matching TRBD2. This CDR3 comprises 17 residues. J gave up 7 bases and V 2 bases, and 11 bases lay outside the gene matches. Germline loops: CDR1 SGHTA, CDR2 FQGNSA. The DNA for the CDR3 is TGTGCCAGCAGCTTAAGAGCTAGCGGGGGGGCGGCAGTGACCCAGTACTTC. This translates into CASSLRASGGAAVTQYF.

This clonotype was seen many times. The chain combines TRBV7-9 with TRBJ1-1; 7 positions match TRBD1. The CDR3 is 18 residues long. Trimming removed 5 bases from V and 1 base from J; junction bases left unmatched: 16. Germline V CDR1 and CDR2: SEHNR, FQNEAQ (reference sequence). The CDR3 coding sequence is TGTGCCAGCAGCCCCACACCGGGACAGACTAACCCGAACACTGAAGCTTTCTTT. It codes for CASSPTPGQTNPNTEAFF. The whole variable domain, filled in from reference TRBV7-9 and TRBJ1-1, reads DTGVSQNPRHKITKRGQNVTFRCDPISEHNRLYWYRQTLGQGPEFLTYFQNEAQLEKSRLLSDRFSAERPKGSFSTLEIQRTEQGDSAMYLCASSPTPGQTNPNTEAFFGQGTRLTVV.